This T cell receptor (beta chain) was obtained from a study of T cells after yellow fever vaccination. Study at large: With SMART-Seq v4 Ultra Low Input, the fractions containing low cell numbers were prepared.

This clonotype was detected ten times or more. The antigen is not known. Universal primer sites and UMIs were introduced during 5'RACE template-switching synthesis of TCR cDNA. Each CDR3 protein gets one entry after TCRdb re-called the 5' RACE reads with MiXCR. The table shows about 220,000 distinct CDR3 sequences, with under 3.5% occurring only once. The CDR3 spans 14 residues. V was shortened by 5 bases and J by 7 bases, with 14 bases between the two germline ends. CDR1 is SGHTA, CDR2 FQGTGA, per germline. General observations from the study: There was a small share of clonotypes that showed up in both the CD4 and CD8 compartments. Primary-vaccination clones mostly resurfaced post-booster (just under 98% CD4, approximately 90% CD8).

The source is a man aged 18 to 30 who received the YFV17D yellow fever vaccine. The chain joins TRBV7-3 to TRBJ2-2; D is ambiguous. The sequencing here drew on CD4+ T cells sorted from PBMCs, taken 10 days after the yellow fever booster vaccination. This CDR3 reads CASSEADRFGELFF. In DNA form, the CDR3 reads TGTGCCAGCAGCGAAGCCGACCGGTTCGGGGAGCTGTTTTTT.